This T cell receptor (beta chain) was sequenced in a study of CD8 T cells in Susac syndrome. Negative isolation yielded the CD8+ and CD4+ T cells, while FACS enriched the TEMRA cells. After removal of 0 bases from V and 6 bases from J, the junction contained 4 bases not matched to a gene. Germline V gene sequence: CDR1 SGHDT, CDR2 YYEEEE. The CDR3 contains 14 residues. Reverse transcription of about 0.45 to 1 ug RNA used random hexamers. TCRdb re-analysed the immunoSEQ multiplex PCR reads in MiXCR, keeping a single row per CDR3 protein. The top ten hold about 0.08% of the sample, which has approximately 200,000 distinct CDR3 sequences, around 95% seen once.

The sample consisted of CD4+ T cells from PBMCs. The J gene is TRBJ1-2, the V gene TRBV5-6; 8 nucleotides agree with TRBD1. This sequence was found in a human donor with multiple sclerosis. The CDR3 sequence: CASSLDRGIDGYTF. Here the CDR3 DNA reads TGTGCCAGCAGCTTGGACAGGGGGATAGATGGCTACACCTTC.